This TCR beta chain stems from a study of blood T cell repertoires in COVID-19. Study overall: Some COVID-19 samples were acute and others convalescent; all came from the United States, Italy and Spain. Sources were T cells, B-cell-depleted T cells, or PBMCs; the material itself was cDNA or gDNA.

In the original workflow: From reference gene primer amplification, estimates of nucleated cell counts were derived. Assay: immunoSEQ multiplex PCR; the TCRdb copy retains only in-frame clones and omits some. The DNA was the basis for D and trimming; V, J and clone size are from that table. The sample records about 67,000 clones, over 80% being singletons. The germline gives CDR1 ENHRY, CDR2 SYGVKD. With 2 bases clipped from V and 4 bases from J, the junction kept 5 bases outside the gene matches. The CDR3 length is 15 residues. The sequenced material came from peripheral blood. The TCR was taken from a human donor in a cohort sampled during active COVID-19. This chain joins TRBV10-3 and TRBJ2-1, with 7 bases aligning to TRBD2. The CDR3 DNA reads TGTGCCATCAGTGAGAGGGCGGGAGAATACAATGAGCAGTTCTTC. The encoded protein is CAISERAGEYNEQFF.